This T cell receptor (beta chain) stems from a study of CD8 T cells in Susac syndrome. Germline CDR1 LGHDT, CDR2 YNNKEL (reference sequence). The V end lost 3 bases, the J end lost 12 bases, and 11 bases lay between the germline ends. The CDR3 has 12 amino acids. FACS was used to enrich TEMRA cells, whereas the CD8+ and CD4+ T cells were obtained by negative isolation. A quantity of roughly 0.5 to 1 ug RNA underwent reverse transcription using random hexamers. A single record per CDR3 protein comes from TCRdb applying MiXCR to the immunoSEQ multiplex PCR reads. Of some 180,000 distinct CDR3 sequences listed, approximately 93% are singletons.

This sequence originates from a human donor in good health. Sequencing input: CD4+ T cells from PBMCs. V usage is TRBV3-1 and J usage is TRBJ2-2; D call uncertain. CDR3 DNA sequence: TGTGCCAGCAGCCAGTTGGGGATCCAGCTGTTTTTT. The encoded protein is CASSQLGIQLFF.